The 3 T cell receptor beta chains listed next were all sequenced from one sample in a study of shared clonotypes between healthy human individuals. Clones were read by immunoSEQ multiplex PCR, and TCRdb kept only the in-frame ones, dropping some. The data contain under 650,000 clones, 95% to 97% of them singletons. Sequencing was performed on naive CD4+ T cells sorted from blood. Documented subset: CD45RA+ positively selected. These receptors all stem from a woman aged 25-40 years in good health.

This sequence joins TRBV27 and TRBJ1-2; a weak D match, TRBD1 (5 bases). This CDR3 region has 15 residues. Trimming left V 6 bases short and J 2 bases short, with 16 bases between. CDR1 is MNHEY and CDR2 is SMNVEV in the germline V gene (reference sequence). This CDR3 reads CASRLQRQSNYGYTF. For the CDR3, the DNA is TGTGCCAGCAGACTTCAAAGACAGTCCAACTATGGCTACACCTTC.

This clone was counted once. This chain joins TRBV9 and TRBJ2-1; TRBD1 or TRBD2 may be the D gene (5 bases each). The germline CDR1 and CDR2 sequences are SGDLS and YYNGEE. V was pared by 0 bases and J by 6 bases, with 10 bases between. CDR3 length: 14 amino acids. CDR3 residues: CASSVAVGTNEQFF. The CDR3 DNA sequence: TGTGCCAGCAGCGTAGCCGTCGGGACCAATGAGCAGTTCTTC.

The genes are TRBV28 and TRBJ1-1; a weak D match, TRBD1 (6 bases). V lost 2 bases, J lost 0 bases, and 7 bases lay in between. Germline V gene sequence: CDR1 MDHEN, CDR2 SYDVKM. This CDR3 has 14 amino acids. The CDR3 region is CASSLQGLNTEAFF. The CDR3 DNA follows: TGTGCCAGCAGTTTACAGGGGCTGAACACTGAAGCTTTCTTT.